The present entry profiles one T cell receptor (beta chain) with its context. As yet, its antigen is unknown. CD45RO-negative CD8 cells positively selected for CCR7 made up the naive population, which excluded terminally differentiated effector memory CD45RA+ cells. Donors included only healthy HIV-negative adults lacking recent acute infections or vaccinations. The data are from a study of shared clonotypes between healthy human individuals. Study overall: The cohort comprised a couple of women and a few men. Their ages spanned 18 to 49 years. Whole-study findings and limits: Limitation of the genetic and exposure-history diversity represented came from the few donors.

Trimming at V came to 0 bases and at J to 4 bases, leaving 5 bases not matched to a gene. Germline V gene data show CDR1 as MNHEY and CDR2 as SMNVEV (reference sequence). The CDR3 covers 16 residues. As processed by the authors: Filtering differed since immunoSEQ provided only junctions, with no quality scores. Data came from immunoSEQ multiplex PCR; TCRdb stores just in-frame clones and leaves some out. Clonal size and the V and J genes are those of that table, whereas D and trimming came from the DNA. The table records about 580,000 clones, about 98% of them present only once. The sequencing sample was made of naive CD8+ T cells sorted from blood. This chain connects TRBV27 to TRBJ2-1; 8 bases are shared with TRBD2. The clonotype was recovered from a man aged 25-45 years in good health. The CDR3 protein is CASSLSASGLYNEQFF. DNA for the CDR3: TGTGCCAGCAGTTTATCGGCTAGCGGGTTGTACAATGAGCAGTTCTTC.